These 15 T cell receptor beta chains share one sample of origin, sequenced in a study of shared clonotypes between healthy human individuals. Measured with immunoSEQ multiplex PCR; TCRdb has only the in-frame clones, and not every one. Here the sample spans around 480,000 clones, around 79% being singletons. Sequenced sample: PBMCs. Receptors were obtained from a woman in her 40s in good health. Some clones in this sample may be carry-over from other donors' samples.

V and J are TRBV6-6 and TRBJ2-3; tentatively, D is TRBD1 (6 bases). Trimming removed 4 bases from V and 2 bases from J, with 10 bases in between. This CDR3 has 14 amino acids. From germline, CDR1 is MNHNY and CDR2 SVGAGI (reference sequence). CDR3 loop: CASSLGHLTDTQYF. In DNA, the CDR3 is TGTGCCAGCAGTTTGGGACACCTCACAGATACGCAGTATTTT.

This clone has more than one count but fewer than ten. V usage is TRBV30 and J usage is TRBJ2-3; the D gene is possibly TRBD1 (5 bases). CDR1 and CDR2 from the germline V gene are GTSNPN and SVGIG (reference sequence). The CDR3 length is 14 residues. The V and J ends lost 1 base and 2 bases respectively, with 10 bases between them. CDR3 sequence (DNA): TGTGCCTGGAGTGCGGACACTTCCACAGATACGCAGTATTTT. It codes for CAWSADTSTDTQYF.

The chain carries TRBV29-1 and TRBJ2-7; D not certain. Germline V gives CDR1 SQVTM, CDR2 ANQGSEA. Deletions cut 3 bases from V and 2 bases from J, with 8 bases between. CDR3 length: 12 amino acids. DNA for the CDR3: TGCAGCGTTGAGGGCGGTACCTACGAGCAGTACTTC. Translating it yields CSVEGGTYEQYF.

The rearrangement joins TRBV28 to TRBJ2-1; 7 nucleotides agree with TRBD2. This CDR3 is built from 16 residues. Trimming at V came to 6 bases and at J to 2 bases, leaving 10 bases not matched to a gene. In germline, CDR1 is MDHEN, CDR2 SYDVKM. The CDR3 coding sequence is TGTGCCAGCAGCTGGGCACGGGGACTAACCTACAATGAGCAGTTCTTC. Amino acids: CASSWARGLTYNEQFF.

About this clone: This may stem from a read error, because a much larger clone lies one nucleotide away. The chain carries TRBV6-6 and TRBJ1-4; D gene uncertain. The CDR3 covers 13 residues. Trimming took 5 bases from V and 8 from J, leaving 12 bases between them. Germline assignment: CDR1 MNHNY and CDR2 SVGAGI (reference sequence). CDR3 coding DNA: TGTGCCAGCAGTCCCAGGATTGGAGAAAAACTGTTTTTT. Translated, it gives CASSPRIGEKLFF.

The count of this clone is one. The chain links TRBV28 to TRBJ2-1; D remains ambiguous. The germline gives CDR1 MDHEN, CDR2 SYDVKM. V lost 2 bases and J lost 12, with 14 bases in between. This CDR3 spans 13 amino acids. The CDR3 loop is CASSLALGPGQFF. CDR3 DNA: TGTGCCAGCAGTTTAGCGCTAGGGCCAGGGCAGTTCTTC.

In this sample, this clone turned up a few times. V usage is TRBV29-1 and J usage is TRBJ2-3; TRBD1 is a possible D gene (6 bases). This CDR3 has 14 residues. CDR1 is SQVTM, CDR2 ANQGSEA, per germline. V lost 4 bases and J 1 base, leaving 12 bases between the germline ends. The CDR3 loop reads CSVVGAGGTDTQYF. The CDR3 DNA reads TGCAGCGTTGTGGGGGCAGGGGGCACAGATACGCAGTATTTT.

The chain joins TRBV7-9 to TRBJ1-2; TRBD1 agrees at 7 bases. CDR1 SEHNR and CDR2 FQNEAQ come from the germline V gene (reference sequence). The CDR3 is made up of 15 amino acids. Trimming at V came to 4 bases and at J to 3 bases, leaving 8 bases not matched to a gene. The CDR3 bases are TGTGCCAGCAGCTCACATACCGACAGGGACTATGGCTACACCTTC. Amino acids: CASSSHTDRDYGYTF.

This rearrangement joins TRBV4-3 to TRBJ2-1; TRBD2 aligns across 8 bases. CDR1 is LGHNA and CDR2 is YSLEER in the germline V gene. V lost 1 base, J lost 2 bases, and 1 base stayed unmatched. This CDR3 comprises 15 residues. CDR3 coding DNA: TGCGCCAGCAGCCAAGGGGGACTAGCCTACAATGAGCAGTTCTTC. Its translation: CASSQGGLAYNEQFF.

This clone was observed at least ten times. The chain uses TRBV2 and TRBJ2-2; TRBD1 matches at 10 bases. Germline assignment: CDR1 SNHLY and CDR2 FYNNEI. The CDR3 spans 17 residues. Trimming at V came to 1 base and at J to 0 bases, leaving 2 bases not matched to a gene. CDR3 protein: CASSEEGTGANTGELFF. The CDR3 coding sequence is TGTGCCAGCAGTGAAGAGGGGACAGGGGCGAACACCGGGGAGCTGTTTTTT.

The CDR3 loop is CASSLTGGVGYTF. CDR3 nucleotides: TGTGCCAGTAGTCTGACAGGGGGAGTGGGCTACACCTTC. This sequence joins TRBV19 and TRBJ1-2, with 9 bases aligning to TRBD1. In germline, CDR1 is LNHDA, CDR2 SQIVND (reference sequence). The V gene end was trimmed by 5 bases and the J gene end by 8 bases; junction bases not matched to a gene: 6. The CDR3 totals 13 residues.

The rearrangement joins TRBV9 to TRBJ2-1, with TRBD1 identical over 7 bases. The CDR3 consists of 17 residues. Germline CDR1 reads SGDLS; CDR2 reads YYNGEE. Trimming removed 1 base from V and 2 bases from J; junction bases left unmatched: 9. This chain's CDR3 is CASSVLGTANTYNEQFF. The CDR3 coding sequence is TGTGCCAGCAGCGTACTTGGGACAGCTAATACCTACAATGAGCAGTTCTTC.

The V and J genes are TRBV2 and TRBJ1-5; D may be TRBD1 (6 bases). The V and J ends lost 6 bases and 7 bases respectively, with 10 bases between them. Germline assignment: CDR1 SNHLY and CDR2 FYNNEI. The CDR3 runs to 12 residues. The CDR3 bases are TGTGCCAGCAGGAAGGGGGACCAGCCCCAGCATTTT. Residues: CASRKGDQPQHF.

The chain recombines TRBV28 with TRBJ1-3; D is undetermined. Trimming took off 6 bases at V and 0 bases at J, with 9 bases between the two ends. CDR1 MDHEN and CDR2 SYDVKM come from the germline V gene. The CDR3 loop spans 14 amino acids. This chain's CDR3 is CASRGPHSGNTIYF. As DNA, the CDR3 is TGTGCCAGCAGAGGACCGCACTCTGGAAACACCATATATTTT.

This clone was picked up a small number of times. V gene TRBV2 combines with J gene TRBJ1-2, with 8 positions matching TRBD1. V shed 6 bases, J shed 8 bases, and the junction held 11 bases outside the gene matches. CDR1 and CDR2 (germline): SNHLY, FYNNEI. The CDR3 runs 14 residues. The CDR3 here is CASSRDRSSSGYTF. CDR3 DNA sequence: TGTGCCAGCAGCCGGGACAGGAGCTCGAGCGGCTACACCTTC. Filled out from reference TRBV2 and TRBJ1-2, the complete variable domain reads EPEVTQTPSHQVTQMGQEVILRCVPISNHLYFYWYRQILGQKVEFLVSFYNNEISEKSEIFDDQFSVERPDGSNFTLKIRSTKLEDSAMYFCASSRDRSSSGYTFGSGTRLTVV.